The clone carrying this T cell receptor beta chain was seen only a few times. Its specificity is unknown. Expressed TCRB transcripts were sequenced after all isolated RNA was converted to cDNA. Only in-frame clones appear in the TCRdb table, and some are missing; sequencing was by immunoSEQ multiplex PCR. The sample lists hundreds of thousands of clones; about 15% were seen once. The data were taken from a study of beta chain features in type 1 diabetes. Study in general: On cell yields, gender and age, patients and healthy donors were similar.

General observations from the study: PCR might pick shorter templates more often, in the same way for patients and controls. Reads derived from cDNA could over-represent cells showing high TCR expression. Patients' naive, central memory and regulatory TCRB repertoires appeared more alike than those of healthy donors.

Sequenced input: naive CD4+ T cells from blood. This receptor was taken from a man aged 30-40 years in good health.

This chain's CDR3 is CASRGTGVLGAFF. The DNA for the CDR3 is TGCGCCAGCAGAGGGACAGGGGTCTTGGGAGCTTTCTTT. The genes are TRBV4-3 and TRBJ1-1; 10 bases are a match to TRBD1. Unmatched junction bases numbered 8, after V lost 6 bases and J lost 10 bases. This CDR3 is 13 amino acids long. Germline V lookup: CDR1 LGHNA, CDR2 YSLEER.